Shown below are 19 T cell receptor beta chains from a single sample sequenced in a study of OX40 agonist ivuxolimab in advanced cancers. Repertoires were generated with immunoSEQ multiplex PCR, while TCRdb's copy carries only in-frame clones and drops some. The sample lists under 85,000 clones; approximately 83% were seen once. The sequencing here drew on CD4+ or CD8+ T cells sorted from blood, taken in a trial of the OX40 agonist ivuxolimab. Source of these receptors: an adult with an advanced solid tumor such as melanoma, head and neck, liver or kidney cancer.

The CDR3 nucleotides are TGTGCCAGTAGTATCCTAGACAGGGGCACCTACGAGCAGTACTTC. This sequence encodes CASSILDRGTYEQYF. V usage is TRBV19 and J usage is TRBJ2-7; 8 nucleotides agree with TRBD1. This CDR3 has 15 amino acids. After removal of 3 bases from V and 2 bases from J, the junction contained 6 bases not matched to a gene. Germline lookup yields CDR1 LNHDA and CDR2 SQIVND (reference sequence).

The rearrangement uses TRBV9 and TRBJ2-1, with a tentative D call TRBD2 (5 bases). Looked up from germline, CDR1 is SGDLS and CDR2 is YYNGEE. This CDR3 contains 14 residues. The V gene lost 0 bases and the J gene lost 9 bases, with 13 bases spanning the gap. The CDR3 nucleotides are TGTGCCAGCAGCGTAGGGCTTGGACTCTTTGAGCAGTTCTTC. Its protein is CASSVGLGLFEQFF.

A remark on this clone: An end of the junction differs from the germline gene, which may be a read error. The chain uses TRBV12-5 and TRBJ2-3, with 8 bases aligning to TRBD1. The CDR3 has 11 amino acids. Germline V gene lookup returns CDR1 LGHNT and CDR2 FRNRAP. CDR3 region: CASGYGTGPAF. In DNA, the CDR3 is TGTGCTAGTGGTTACGGGACAGGCCCTGCCTTT. The full variable domain, with the rest looked up from reference TRBV12-5 and TRBJ2-3, is DARVTQTPRHKVTEMGQEVTMRCQPILGHNTVFWYRQTMMQGLELLAYFRNRAPLDDSGMPKDRFSAEMPDATLATLKIQPSEPRDSAVYFCASGYGTGPAFGPGTRLTVL.

This clone was seen only once. The V and J genes are TRBV5-1 and TRBJ1-4; D uncertain. Germline V CDR1 and CDR2: SGHRS, YFSETQ. The CDR3 extends over 14 amino acids. V lost 1 base, J lost 4 bases, and 8 bases lay in between. Here the CDR3 DNA reads TGCGCCAGCAGCTTGTATGGGATTAATGAAAAACTGTTTTTT. This codes for CASSLYGINEKLFF.

This clone was observed at least ten times. The chain is built from TRBV6-6 and TRBJ1-5; 8 positions agree with TRBD1. Germline-derived CDR1 and CDR2 are MNHNY and SVGAGI (reference sequence). Trimming removed 5 bases from V and 5 bases from J; junction bases left unmatched: 8. There are 15 residues in the CDR3. The DNA for the CDR3 is TGTGCCAGCAGTGACCCGGACAGGGTTGATCAGCCCCAGCATTTT. It specifies CASSDPDRVDQPQHF.

The CDR3 sequence: CASARMGEWNYGYTF. The CDR3 DNA reads TGTGCCAGCGCAAGAATGGGGGAATGGAACTATGGCTACACCTTC. J is TRBJ1-2 and V is TRBV18, with a tentative D call TRBD1 (5 bases). From germline, CDR1 is KGHSH and CDR2 LQKENI. This CDR3 has 15 residues. V dropped 8 bases and J dropped 2 bases, with 18 bases sitting between them.

The genes are TRBV19 and TRBJ1-2; 8 nucleotides agree with TRBD1. V lost 9 bases to trimming and J lost 0 bases; unmatched junction nucleotides: 12. This CDR3 has 16 amino acids. The germline V gene has CDR1 LNHDA and CDR2 SQIVND (reference sequence). The DNA for the CDR3 is TGTGCCAGCCATAATGGGGGGACAGGAGCTAACTATGGCTACACCTTC. It is translated as CASHNGGTGANYGYTF. The variable domain in full, completed from reference TRBV19 and TRBJ1-2, reads DGGITQSPKYLFRKEGQNVTLSCEQNLNHDAMYWYRQDPGQGLRLIYYSQIVNDFQKGDIAEGYSVSREKKESFPLTVTSAQKNPTAFYLCASHNGGTGANYGYTFGSGTRLTVV.

The genes are TRBV6-6 and TRBJ2-1; D possibly corresponds to TRBD1 (7 bases). The V and J ends lost 2 bases and 6 bases respectively, with 17 bases between them. The length of the CDR3 is 16 residues. In germline, CDR1 is MNHNY, CDR2 SVGAGI (reference sequence). The CDR3 protein is CASSYGGTANSNEQFF. The CDR3 DNA is TGTGCCAGCAGTTACGGGGGGACAGCCAATTCCAATGAGCAGTTCTTC.

The chain couples TRBV29-1 to TRBJ2-3; TRBD2 matches 15 bases. This CDR3 is 16 amino acids long. The germline V gene has CDR1 SQVTM and CDR2 ANQGSEA. V lost 2 bases to trimming and J lost 3 bases; unmatched junction nucleotides: 3. CDR3 in amino acids: CSVETGLAGGTDTQYF. The CDR3, as DNA: TGCAGCGTTGAAACGGGACTAGCGGGAGGAACAGATACGCAGTATTTT.

The CDR3 DNA sequence: TGTGCCATCAGTGAGGGACCCCGGGACAGGGAGGGGGAGACCCAGTACTTC. As protein: CAISEGPRDREGETQYF. The J gene is TRBJ2-5, the V gene TRBV10-3; TRBD1 agrees at 9 bases. From germline, CDR1 is ENHRY and CDR2 SYGVKD. The CDR3 is made up of 17 amino acids. V dropped 2 bases and J dropped 5; count of bases not matched to a gene: 12.

This clone has just one count. A junction end diverges from the germline sequence, so it may reflect a read error. The chain carries TRBV6-1 and TRBJ2-2; 7 nucleotides match TRBD2. Per germline, CDR1 MNHNS and CDR2 SASEGT. The CDR3 consists of 16 residues. The CDR3 spells CASSQAGRRNTGELFF. The CDR3 DNA reads TGTGCCAGCAGTCAAGCGGGACGGAGGAACACCGGGGAGCTGTTTTTT.

The chain uses TRBV6-5 and TRBJ1-1, with TRBD1 identical over 10 bases. Germline V CDR1 and CDR2: MNHEY, SVGAGI. V shed 4 bases and J 7 bases; nucleotides not matched to a gene: 6. The CDR3 extends over 14 amino acids. CDR3 DNA sequence: TGTGCCAGCAGTTCTTTGACAGGGGGCGTTGAAGCTTTCTTT. This encodes CASSSLTGGVEAFF.

The V and J genes are TRBV29-1 and TRBJ1-1, with 8 positions matching TRBD1. The junction had 8 bases not matched to a gene; V was cut back by 7 bases and J by 4 bases. This CDR3 region has 13 residues. Germline CDR1 reads SQVTM; CDR2 reads ANQGSEA. Written as DNA, the CDR3 is TGCAGCGCATTACAGGGGGAATTCACTGAAGCTTTCTTT. The encoded protein is CSALQGEFTEAFF.

This clone showed up just a few times. The rearrangement joins TRBV4-2 to TRBJ1-2, with D possibly being TRBD1 (6 bases). The CDR3 runs to 15 residues. Trimming left V 0 bases short and J 9 bases short, with 17 bases between. From germline, CDR1 is LGHNA and CDR2 YNFKEQ. The CDR3 DNA sequence: TGTGCCAGCAGCCAAGAGTACAGGGAGATCCCTCGCTACACCTTC. Translated, it gives CASSQEYREIPRYTF.

This chain connects TRBV19 to TRBJ1-1; weak D call: TRBD1 (6 bases). The CDR3 consists of 16 residues. V was trimmed by 9 bases and J by 4 bases, leaving 24 bases between them. The germline V gene has CDR1 LNHDA and CDR2 SQIVND (reference sequence). The CDR3 is CASPPRGGTGGTEAFF. Written as DNA, the CDR3 is TGTGCCAGCCCCCCGCGAGGGGGGACGGGTGGCACTGAAGCTTTCTTT.

CDR3 region: CASSQLLGETQYF. The CDR3 DNA follows: TGTGCCAGCAGCCAACTCCTCGGTGAGACCCAGTACTTC. V gene TRBV4-2 combines with J gene TRBJ2-5; D unclear. V was cut by 2 bases and J by 5 bases, with 9 bases left in between. This CDR3 has 13 amino acids. The germline V gene encodes CDR1 LGHNA and CDR2 YNFKEQ.

The rearrangement uses TRBV13 and TRBJ2-3; perhaps TRBD2 as D (7 bases). The germline gives CDR1 PRHDT, CDR2 FYEKMQ (reference sequence). The CDR3 is 18 amino acids. The germline V and J ends were trimmed by 0 bases and 3 bases, with 19 bases remaining between them. CDR3 DNA sequence: TGTGCCAGCAGCTTAGGCCTAAAGGGGGGGCCGGGGACAGATACGCAGTATTTT. It specifies CASSLGLKGGPGTDTQYF.

The table lists this clone with a count of one. The genes are TRBV6-6 and TRBJ1-1; D not certain. V shed 2 bases and J shed 2 bases, with 9 bases lying between them. The CDR3 length is 14 residues. The germline gives CDR1 MNHNY, CDR2 SVGAGI (reference sequence). In DNA, the CDR3 is TGTGCCAGCAGTTACGGGTCCGGAAACACTGAAGCTTTCTTT. Amino acid sequence: CASSYGSGNTEAFF.

The V call is TRBV6-6, the J call TRBJ1-5; D is uncertain. Germline CDR1 MNHNY, CDR2 SVGAGI (reference sequence). The CDR3 runs 11 residues. With 4 bases removed from V and 9 bases from J, the gap between germline ends came to 7 bases. The CDR3 sequence: CASSLESPQHF. The CDR3 DNA is TGTGCCAGCAGTTTAGAATCGCCCCAGCATTTT.